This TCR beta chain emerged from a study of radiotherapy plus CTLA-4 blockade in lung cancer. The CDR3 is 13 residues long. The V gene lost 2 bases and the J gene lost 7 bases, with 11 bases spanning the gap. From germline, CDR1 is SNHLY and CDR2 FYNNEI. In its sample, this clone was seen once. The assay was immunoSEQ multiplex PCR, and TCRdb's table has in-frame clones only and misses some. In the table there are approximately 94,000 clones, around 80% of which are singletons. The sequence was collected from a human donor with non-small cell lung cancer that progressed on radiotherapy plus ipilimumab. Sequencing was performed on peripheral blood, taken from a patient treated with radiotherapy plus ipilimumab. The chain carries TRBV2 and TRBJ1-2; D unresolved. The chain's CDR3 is CASSEQQNGGYTF. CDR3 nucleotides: TGTGCCAGCAGTGAACAGCAGAATGGTGGCTACACCTTC.